The 23 T cell receptor beta chains below come from one sample, sequenced in a study of response to subunit inactivated influenza vaccine. TCRdb re-derived calls from the RT-PCR reads in MiXCR, one entry per CDR3 protein. The sample shows roughly 670,000 distinct CDR3 sequences, 14% of them seen only once. The input for sequencing was PBMCs from blood, taken roughly 15 days before vaccination. These receptors all come from a man in his forties or fifties who received an inactivated influenza vaccine.

In its sample, this clonotype was seen once. The J gene is TRBJ2-2, the V gene TRBV5-5; 7 bases agree with TRBD1. V gave up 4 bases and J gave up 0 bases; unmatched junction bases: 3. The CDR3 runs to 15 residues. The V gene's germline CDR1 is SGHKS and CDR2 YYEKEE (reference sequence). CDR3 DNA: TGTGCCAGCAGCGAGGGACAGCCGAACACCGGGGAGCTGTTTTTT. Its translation: CASSEGQPNTGELFF.

The chain is built from TRBV20-1 and TRBJ1-6, with a weak D call TRBD1 (5 bases). The V and J ends lost 1 base and 7 bases respectively, with 8 bases between them. The germline CDR1 and CDR2 sequences are DFQATT and SNEGSKA (reference sequence). The CDR3 runs to 13 residues. The chain's CDR3 is CSARGGWNSPLHF. CDR3 in DNA: TGCAGTGCTAGAGGGGGGTGGAATTCACCCCTCCACTTT.

This clonotype was seen a few times. The V gene is TRBV4-1, the J gene TRBJ2-7; D remains unclear. The germline V gene has CDR1 MGHRA and CDR2 YSYEKL. This CDR3 spans 14 amino acids. Trimming removed 0 bases from V and 3 bases from J, with 9 bases in between. The CDR3 loop is CASSQEASYYEQYF. In nucleotides, the CDR3 is TGCGCCAGCAGCCAAGAAGCCAGTTACTACGAGCAGTACTTC.

This clonotype appeared a few times. The chain links TRBV29-1 to TRBJ2-7; D not resolved. The CDR3 totals 11 residues. V dropped 4 bases and J dropped 6 bases, with 10 bases sitting between them. The germline gives CDR1 SQVTM, CDR2 ANQGSEA. Here the CDR3 reads CSVGYRGEQYF. In DNA, the CDR3 is TGCAGCGTTGGCTATAGAGGCGAGCAGTACTTC.

The chain uses TRBV6-1 and TRBJ1-5; no firm D call. The CDR3 is 19 residues long. CDR1 is MNHNS, CDR2 SASEGT, per germline. V shed 2 bases and J shed 9 bases, with 29 bases lying between them. CDR3 amino acids: CASSEWLVPRQGLVWPQHF. CDR3 DNA sequence: TGTGCCAGCAGTGAATGGCTTGTCCCGAGACAAGGGTTGGTATGGCCCCAGCATTTT.

This rearrangement joins TRBV4-2 to TRBJ1-6; D gene uncertain. The germline V and J ends were trimmed by 0 bases and 6 bases, with 9 bases remaining between them. Germline CDR1 and CDR2: LGHNA and YNFKEQ. The CDR3 is made up of 15 amino acids. The DNA for the CDR3 is TGTGCCAGCAGCCAAGAATCCAGGCCTAATTCACCCCTCCACTTT. Translating gives CASSQESRPNSPLHF.

This clonotype has a count of ten or more. This chain joins TRBV7-8 and TRBJ2-1; 8 nucleotides match TRBD2. This CDR3 spans 16 amino acids. The V gene end was trimmed by 3 bases and the J gene end by 0 bases; junction bases not matched to a gene: 4. Germline-derived CDR1 and CDR2 are SGHVS and FQNEAQ. Here the CDR3 reads CASSFGGGSSYNEQFF. CDR3 DNA sequence: TGTGCCAGCAGCTTCGGGGGGGGGAGCTCCTACAATGAGCAGTTCTTC.

This clonotype showed up just a few times. This chain connects TRBV9 to TRBJ2-5, with D possibly TRBD1 on 6 matching bases. The CDR3 has 16 amino acids. Trimming stripped 4 bases from V and 5 bases from J, with 21 bases between. CDR1 is SGDLS, CDR2 YYNGEE, per germline. This CDR3 is CASSPERQVSGETQYF. CDR3 DNA sequence: TGTGCCAGCAGCCCAGAACGACAGGTTTCTGGTGAGACCCAGTACTTC. The variable domain in full, completed from reference TRBV9 and TRBJ2-5, reads DSGVTQTPKHLITATGQRVTLRCSPRSGDLSVYWYQQSLDQGLQFLIQYYNGEERAKGNILERFSAQQFPDLHSELNLSSLELGDSALYFCASSPERQVSGETQYFGPGTRLLVL.

This chain links TRBV4-3 with TRBJ2-3, with TRBD2 as a possible D gene (5 bases). Germline loops: CDR1 LGHNA, CDR2 YSLEER. V lost 4 bases to trimming and J lost 5 bases, with 13 bases between them. This CDR3 has 14 amino acids. This chain's CDR3 is CASSPAQAGDTQYF. CDR3 DNA: TGCGCCAGCAGCCCGGCGCAGGCGGGAGATACGCAGTATTTT.

This clonotype occurred many times. The chain is built from TRBV21-1 and TRBJ1-1. TRBV21-1 is designated a pseudogene. This CDR3 has 14 amino acids. The CDR3 loop reads CASSKAHGAPEAFF. CDR3 coding DNA: TGTGCCAGCAGCAAAGCGCATGGGGCCCCTGAAGCTTTCTTT.

This clonotype was counted a few times. V and J are TRBV15 and TRBJ2-1, with 10 bases matching TRBD1. The CDR3 has 17 residues. Germline CDR1 is LNHNV and CDR2 is YYDKDF (reference sequence). V was clipped by 1 base and J by 4 bases; unmatched bases: 7. In DNA form, the CDR3 reads TGTGCCACCAGCAGAGGTATCGGGACAGGGGTATACAATGAGCAGTTCTTC. It yields the protein CATSRGIGTGVYNEQFF.

There are a few counts of this clonotype. The CDR3 DNA follows: TGTGCCAGCAGCCAAGGGACCAACCCCCCCAATGAGCAGTTCTTC. Residues: CASSQGTNPPNEQFF. The rearrangement uses TRBV7-3 and TRBJ2-1, with D perhaps being TRBD1 or TRBD2 (5 bases each). Germline CDR1 and CDR2: SGHTA and FQGTGA. This CDR3 comprises 15 residues. Trimming shortened V by 5 bases and J by 6 bases, and 17 bases separated the two germline ends.

This clonotype was counted many times. The rearrangement joins TRBV5-1 to TRBJ1-1, with 9 bases identical to TRBD1. The CDR3 length is 15 residues. Losses at the gene ends were 4 bases for V and 2 bases for J; bases not matched to a gene: 6. Germline V lookup: CDR1 SGHRS, CDR2 YFSETQ. This CDR3 reads CASSPMGQGNTEAFF. As DNA, the CDR3 is TGCGCCAGCAGCCCGATGGGACAGGGTAACACTGAAGCTTTCTTT.

The J gene is TRBJ1-4, the V gene TRBV12-3 or TRBV12-4; no reliable D call. The V gene lost 1 base and the J gene lost 8 bases, with 8 bases spanning the gap. The CDR3 length is 13 residues. The CDR3, as DNA: TGTGCCAGCAGTTTAGTGGCCATGGAAAAACTGTTTTTT. Protein product: CASSLVAMEKLFF.

The rearrangement joins TRBV10-3 to TRBJ1-6, with TRBD1 matching 8 bases. The CDR3 is made up of 16 amino acids. Germline loops: CDR1 ENHRY, CDR2 SYGVKD. Trimming removed 0 bases from V and 8 bases from J; junction bases left unmatched: 6. The CDR3 DNA follows: TGTGCCATCAGTGAGTCGCCCCAGGGGGCTGATTCACCCCTCCACTTT. It translates to CAISESPQGADSPLHF.

This clonotype has more than one count but fewer than ten. The chain is built from TRBV7-9 and TRBJ2-7; TRBD1 is a possible D gene (5 bases). The CDR3 covers 15 residues. The germline gives CDR1 SEHNR, CDR2 FQNEAQ (reference sequence). V was trimmed by 5 bases and J by 4 bases, leaving 18 bases between them. In DNA form, the CDR3 reads TGTGCCAGCAGCCTAAGCCAGGGATCAGGGTACGAGCAGTACTTC. It specifies CASSLSQGSGYEQYF.

This clonotype has a count of ten or more. The chain employs TRBV19 and TRBJ2-2, with a tentative D call TRBD1 (5 bases). V was trimmed by 5 bases and J by 5 bases, leaving 15 bases between them. The CDR3 covers 15 residues. Germline V gives CDR1 LNHDA, CDR2 SQIVND (reference sequence). CDR3 loop: CASSDGRVKTGELFF. Here the CDR3 DNA reads TGTGCCAGTAGTGATGGCAGGGTGAAAACCGGGGAGCTGTTTTTT.

This clonotype has just a few counts. V gene TRBV6-1 combines with J gene TRBJ2-7; D not certain. Germline V gene lookup returns CDR1 MNHNS and CDR2 SASEGT. The V and J ends lost 7 bases and 2 bases respectively, with 15 bases between them. The CDR3 has 14 amino acids. The DNA for the CDR3 is TGTGCCAGCACTGCAGGCAAGGGAACCTACGAGCAGTACTTC. Its translation is CASTAGKGTYEQYF.

This clonotype was counted a single time. The gene calls are TRBV20-1 and TRBJ1-4, with D possibly TRBD1 on 5 matching bases. There are 15 residues in the CDR3. V lost 0 bases, J lost 4 bases, and 12 bases lay in between. Germline V gene sequence: CDR1 DFQATT, CDR2 SNEGSKA (reference sequence). The CDR3 reads CSARDWQGNNEKLFF. CDR3 coding DNA: TGCAGTGCTAGAGATTGGCAGGGCAATAATGAAAAACTGTTTTTT.

The chain recombines TRBV4-2 with TRBJ2-7; D gene ambiguous. The V gene's germline CDR1 is LGHNA and CDR2 YNFKEQ. Trimming pared 0 bases from V and 0 bases from J, leaving 18 bases between. The CDR3 spans 18 residues. CDR3 in amino acids: CASSQDSGFAVDSYEQYF. The CDR3, as DNA: TGTGCCAGCAGCCAAGATTCAGGCTTCGCAGTAGACTCCTACGAGCAGTACTTC.

This clonotype was observed a handful of times. The chain is built from TRBV29-1 and TRBJ1-1; tentative D call: TRBD1 (6 bases). Trimming removed 6 bases from V and 2 bases from J, with 13 bases in between. There are 13 residues in the CDR3. The germline V gene has CDR1 SQVTM and CDR2 ANQGSEA. CDR3 sequence: CSVRQGPNTEAFF. CDR3 coding DNA: TGCAGCGTCCGCCAGGGGCCAAACACTGAAGCTTTCTTT.

Only a few counts were recorded for this clonotype. The chain combines TRBV9 with TRBJ2-3; no definite D call. V was clipped by 5 bases and J by 2 bases, with 9 bases between them. Germline V CDR1 and CDR2: SGDLS, YYNGEE. CDR3 length equals 13 residues. The CDR3 loop reads CASSFFPTDTQYF. Written as DNA, the CDR3 is TGTGCCAGCAGTTTCTTTCCCACAGATACGCAGTATTTT.

V is TRBV12-3 or TRBV12-4 and J is TRBJ2-2; TRBD1 is a possible D gene (6 bases). Trimming removed 3 bases from V and 7 bases from J, with 15 bases in between. The CDR3 runs 15 residues. This CDR3 is CASSLGAFNLGELFF. The DNA of the CDR3 is TGTGCCAGCAGTTTGGGGGCCTTTAATCTCGGGGAGCTGTTTTTT.